Sequencing of this T cell receptor (beta chain) was carried out in a study of tumor and adjacent non-tumor tissue in lung cancer. Study results and caveats: Tumor tissue had significantly higher TCR diversity than normal lung.

For this clonotype: The antigen is unknown. Just one base apart from a much larger clone, this may be a read error.

A modified ARM-PCR protocol with three rounds of nested PCR amplified TCRbeta. Each CDR3 protein gets one entry after TCRdb re-called the multiplex PCR reads with MiXCR. The profile shows approximately 100,000 distinct CDR3 sequences, 60% to 80% of them singletons. No cell sorting was done before RNA was extracted from the tissue. The CDR3 length is 12 residues. The V end lost 0 bases, the J end lost 14 bases, and 8 bases lay between the germline ends. The V and J genes are TRBV12-3 or TRBV12-4 and TRBJ1-6; D is ambiguous. The sequence came from a woman aged 60 to 75 with non-small cell lung cancer. Sequenced input: lung tumor tissue. In DNA, the CDR3 is TGTGCCAGCAGTTTAGCAGGGTCATCCCTCCACTTT. Its protein is CASSLAGSSLHF.